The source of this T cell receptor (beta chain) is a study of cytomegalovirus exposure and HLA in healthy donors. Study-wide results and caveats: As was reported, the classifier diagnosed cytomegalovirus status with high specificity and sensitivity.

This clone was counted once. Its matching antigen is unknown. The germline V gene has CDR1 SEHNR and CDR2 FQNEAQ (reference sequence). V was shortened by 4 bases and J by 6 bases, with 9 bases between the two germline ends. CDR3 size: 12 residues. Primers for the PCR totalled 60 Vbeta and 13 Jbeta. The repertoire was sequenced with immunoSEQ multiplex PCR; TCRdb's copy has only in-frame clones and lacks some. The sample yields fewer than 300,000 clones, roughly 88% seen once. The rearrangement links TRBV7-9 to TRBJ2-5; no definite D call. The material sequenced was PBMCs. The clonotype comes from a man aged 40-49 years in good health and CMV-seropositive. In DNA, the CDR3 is TGTGCCAGCAGCTGGGCCCAGAAGACCCAGTACTTC. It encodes CASSWAQKTQYF.